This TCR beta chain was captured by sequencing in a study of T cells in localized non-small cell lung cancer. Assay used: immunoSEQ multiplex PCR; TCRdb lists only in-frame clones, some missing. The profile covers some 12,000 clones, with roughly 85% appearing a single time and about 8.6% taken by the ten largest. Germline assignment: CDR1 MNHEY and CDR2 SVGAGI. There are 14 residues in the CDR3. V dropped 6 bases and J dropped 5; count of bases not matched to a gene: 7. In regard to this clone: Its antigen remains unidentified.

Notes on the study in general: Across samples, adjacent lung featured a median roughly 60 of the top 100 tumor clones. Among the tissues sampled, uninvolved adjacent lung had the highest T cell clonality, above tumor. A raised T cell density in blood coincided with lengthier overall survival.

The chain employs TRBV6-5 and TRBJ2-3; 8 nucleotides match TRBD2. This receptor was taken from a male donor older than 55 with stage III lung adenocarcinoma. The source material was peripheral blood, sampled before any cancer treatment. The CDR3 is CASSIAGSGDTQYF. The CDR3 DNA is TGTGCCAGCAGCATAGCGGGGAGCGGAGATACGCAGTATTTT.